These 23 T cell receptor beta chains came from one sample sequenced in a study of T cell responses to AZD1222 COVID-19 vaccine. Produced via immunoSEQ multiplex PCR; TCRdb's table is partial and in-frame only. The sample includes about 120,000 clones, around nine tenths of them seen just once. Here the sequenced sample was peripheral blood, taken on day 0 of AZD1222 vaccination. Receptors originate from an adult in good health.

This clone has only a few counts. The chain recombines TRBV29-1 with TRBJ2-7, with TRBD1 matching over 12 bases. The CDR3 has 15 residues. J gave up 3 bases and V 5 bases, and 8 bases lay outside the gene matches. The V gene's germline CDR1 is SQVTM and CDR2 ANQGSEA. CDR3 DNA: TGCAGCGTTCAGGGACAGGGGGCGTTCGGCTACGAGCAGTACTTC. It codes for CSVQGQGAFGYEQYF.

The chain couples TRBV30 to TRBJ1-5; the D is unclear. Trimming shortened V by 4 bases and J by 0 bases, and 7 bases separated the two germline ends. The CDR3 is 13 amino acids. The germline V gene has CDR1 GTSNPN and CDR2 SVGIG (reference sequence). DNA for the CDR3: TGTGCCTGGAACGGCGATAGCAATCAGCCCCAGCATTTT. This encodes CAWNGDSNQPQHF.

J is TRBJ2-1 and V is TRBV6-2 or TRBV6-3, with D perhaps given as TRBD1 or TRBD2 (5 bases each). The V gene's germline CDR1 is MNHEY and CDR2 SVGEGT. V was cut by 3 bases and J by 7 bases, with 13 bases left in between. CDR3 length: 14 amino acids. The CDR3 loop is CASSYSGTPNEQFF. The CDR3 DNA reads TGTGCCAGCAGTTATTCCGGGACGCCAAATGAGCAGTTCTTC.

CDR3 DNA sequence: TGTGCCGCGTCAGAACAGCTTAACTATGGCTACACCTTC. Residues: CAASEQLNYGYTF. V usage is TRBV10-3 and J usage is TRBJ1-2; D unresolved. The CDR3 extends over 13 amino acids. V was clipped by 11 bases and J by 1 base, with 14 bases between them. CDR1 and CDR2 from the germline V gene are ENHRY and SYGVKD.

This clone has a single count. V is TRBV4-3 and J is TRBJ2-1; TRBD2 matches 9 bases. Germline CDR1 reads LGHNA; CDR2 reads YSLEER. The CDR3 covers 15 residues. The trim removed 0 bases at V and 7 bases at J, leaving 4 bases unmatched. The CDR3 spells CASSQEIAGVNEQFF. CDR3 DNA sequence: TGCGCCAGCAGCCAAGAAATAGCGGGAGTTAATGAGCAGTTCTTC.

The CDR3 protein is CAITGTSFDEQFF. In DNA form, the CDR3 reads TGTGCCATCACCGGGACTAGCTTCGATGAGCAGTTCTTC. The V call is TRBV10-3, the J call TRBJ2-1, with 9 bases that match TRBD2. Trimming at V came to 7 bases and at J to 8 bases, leaving 6 bases not matched to a gene. The CDR3 has 13 amino acids. Germline V CDR1 and CDR2: ENHRY, SYGVKD.

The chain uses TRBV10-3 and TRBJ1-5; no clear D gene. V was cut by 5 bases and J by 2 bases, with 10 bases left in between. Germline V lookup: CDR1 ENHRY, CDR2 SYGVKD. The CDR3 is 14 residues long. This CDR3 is CAISTGSGNQPQHF. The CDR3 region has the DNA TGTGCCATCAGTACCGGTAGTGGCAATCAGCCCCAGCATTTT.

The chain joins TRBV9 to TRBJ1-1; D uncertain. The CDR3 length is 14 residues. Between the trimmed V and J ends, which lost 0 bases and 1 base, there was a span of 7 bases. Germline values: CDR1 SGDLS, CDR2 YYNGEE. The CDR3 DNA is TGTGCCAGCAGCGTAGTGGTTCCGAACACTGAAGCTTTCTTT. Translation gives CASSVVVPNTEAFF.

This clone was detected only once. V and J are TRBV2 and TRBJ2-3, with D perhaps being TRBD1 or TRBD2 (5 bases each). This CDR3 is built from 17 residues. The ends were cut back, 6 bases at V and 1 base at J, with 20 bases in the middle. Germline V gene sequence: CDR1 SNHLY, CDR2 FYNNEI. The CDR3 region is CASRPGVGGQGTDTQYF. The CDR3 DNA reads TGTGCCAGCAGACCCGGGGTCGGCGGACAAGGCACAGATACGCAGTATTTT.

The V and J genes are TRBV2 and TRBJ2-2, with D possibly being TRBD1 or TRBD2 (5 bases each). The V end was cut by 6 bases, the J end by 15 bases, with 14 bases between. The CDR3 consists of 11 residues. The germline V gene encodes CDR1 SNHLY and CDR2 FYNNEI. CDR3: CASRGTPRVFF. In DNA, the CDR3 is TGTGCCAGCAGGGGGACCCCAAGGGTGTTTTTT.

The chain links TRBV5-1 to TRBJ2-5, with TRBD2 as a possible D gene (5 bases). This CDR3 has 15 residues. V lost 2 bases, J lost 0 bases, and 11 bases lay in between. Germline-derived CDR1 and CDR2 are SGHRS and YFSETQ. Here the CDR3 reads CASSLTTTDQETQYF. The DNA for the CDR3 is TGCGCCAGCAGCTTAACGACTACCGACCAAGAGACCCAGTACTTC. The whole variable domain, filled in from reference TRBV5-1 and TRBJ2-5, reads KAGVTQTPRYLIKTRGQQVTLSCSPISGHRSVSWYQQTPGQGLQFLFEYFSETQRNKGNFPGRFSGRQFSNSRSEMNVSTLELGDSALYLCASSLTTTDQETQYFGPGTRLLVL.

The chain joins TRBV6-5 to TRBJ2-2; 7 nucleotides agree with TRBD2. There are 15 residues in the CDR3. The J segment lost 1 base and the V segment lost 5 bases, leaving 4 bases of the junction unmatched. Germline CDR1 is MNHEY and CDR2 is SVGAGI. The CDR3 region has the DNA TGTGCCAGCAGTAGAGCGGGACTGAACACCGGGGAGCTGTTTTTT. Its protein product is CASSRAGLNTGELFF.

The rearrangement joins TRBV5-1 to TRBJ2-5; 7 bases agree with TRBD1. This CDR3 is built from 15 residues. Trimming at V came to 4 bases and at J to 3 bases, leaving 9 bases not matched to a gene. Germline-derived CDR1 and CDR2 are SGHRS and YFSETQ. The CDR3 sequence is CASSPLTGPEETQYF. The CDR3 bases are TGCGCCAGCAGCCCACTGACAGGGCCCGAAGAGACCCAGTACTTC.

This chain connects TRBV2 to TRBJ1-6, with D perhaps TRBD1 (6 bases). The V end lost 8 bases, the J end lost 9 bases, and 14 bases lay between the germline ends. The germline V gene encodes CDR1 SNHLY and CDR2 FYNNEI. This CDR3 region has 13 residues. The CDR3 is CASVGQTVSPLHF. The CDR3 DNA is TGTGCCAGCGTCGGACAGACGGTTTCACCCCTCCACTTT.

Here the CDR3 reads CASSLQATGELFF. In nucleotides, the CDR3 is TGTGCCAGCAGCTTACAGGCCACCGGGGAGCTGTTTTTT. The rearrangement uses TRBV7-9 and TRBJ2-2; no clear D gene. V gave up 2 bases and J gave up 4 bases, with 5 bases separating them. Germline V lookup: CDR1 SEHNR, CDR2 FQNEAQ (reference sequence). The CDR3 contains 13 residues.

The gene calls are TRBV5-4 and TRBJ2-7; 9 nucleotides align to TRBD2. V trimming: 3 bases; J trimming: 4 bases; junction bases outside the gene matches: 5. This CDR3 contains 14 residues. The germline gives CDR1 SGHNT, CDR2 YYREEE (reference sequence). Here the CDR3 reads CASSSGTSLYEQYF. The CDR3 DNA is TGTGCCAGCAGCTCCGGGACTAGCCTGTACGAGCAGTACTTC.

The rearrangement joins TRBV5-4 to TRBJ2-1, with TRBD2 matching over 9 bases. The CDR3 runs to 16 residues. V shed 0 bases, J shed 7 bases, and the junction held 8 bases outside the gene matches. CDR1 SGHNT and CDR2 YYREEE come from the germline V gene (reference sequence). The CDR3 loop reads CASSLVGLAGTNEQFF. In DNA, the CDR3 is TGTGCCAGCAGCTTGGTGGGGCTAGCGGGGACGAATGAGCAGTTCTTC.

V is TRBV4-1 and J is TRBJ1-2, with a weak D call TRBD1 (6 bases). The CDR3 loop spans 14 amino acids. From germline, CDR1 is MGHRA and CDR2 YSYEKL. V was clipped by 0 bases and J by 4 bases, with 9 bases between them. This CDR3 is CASSQEGGGYGYTF. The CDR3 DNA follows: TGCGCCAGCAGCCAAGAAGGGGGAGGCTATGGCTACACCTTC.

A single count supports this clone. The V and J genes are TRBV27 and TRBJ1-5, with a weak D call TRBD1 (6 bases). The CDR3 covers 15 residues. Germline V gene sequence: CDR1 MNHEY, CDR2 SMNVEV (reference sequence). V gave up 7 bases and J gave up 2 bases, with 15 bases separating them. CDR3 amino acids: CASTEIGGRNQPQHF. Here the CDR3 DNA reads TGTGCCAGCACTGAGATAGGGGGGCGCAATCAGCCCCAGCATTTT.

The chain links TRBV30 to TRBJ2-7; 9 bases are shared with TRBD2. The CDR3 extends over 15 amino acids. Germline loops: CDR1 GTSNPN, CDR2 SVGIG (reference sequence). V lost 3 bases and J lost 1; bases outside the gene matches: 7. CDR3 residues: CAWSAGTSPSYEQYF. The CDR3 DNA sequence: TGTGCCTGGAGCGCCGGGACTAGCCCGTCCTACGAGCAGTACTTC.

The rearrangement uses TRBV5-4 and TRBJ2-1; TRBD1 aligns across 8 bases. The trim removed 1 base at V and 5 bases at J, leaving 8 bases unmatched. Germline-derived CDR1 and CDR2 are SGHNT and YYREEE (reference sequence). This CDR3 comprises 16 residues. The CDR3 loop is CASSLTGRGQDNEQFF. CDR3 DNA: TGTGCCAGCAGCTTGACTGGCAGGGGGCAGGACAATGAGCAGTTCTTC. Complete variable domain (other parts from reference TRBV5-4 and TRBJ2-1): ETGVTQSPTHLIKTRGQQVTLRCSSQSGHNTVSWYQQALGQGPQFIFQYYREEENGRGNFPPRFSGLQFPNYSSELNVNALELDDSALYLCASSLTGRGQDNEQFFGPGTRLTVL.

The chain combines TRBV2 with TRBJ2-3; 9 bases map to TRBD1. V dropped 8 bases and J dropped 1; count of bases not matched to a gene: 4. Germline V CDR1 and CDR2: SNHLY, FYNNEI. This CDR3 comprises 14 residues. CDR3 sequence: CASCRDRGTDTQYF. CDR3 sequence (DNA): TGTGCCAGCTGCCGGGACAGGGGCACAGATACGCAGTATTTT.

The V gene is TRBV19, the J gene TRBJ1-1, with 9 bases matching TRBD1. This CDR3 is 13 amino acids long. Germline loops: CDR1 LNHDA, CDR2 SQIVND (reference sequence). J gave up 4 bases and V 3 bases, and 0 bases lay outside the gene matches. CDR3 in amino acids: CASSMTGGTEAFF. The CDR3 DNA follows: TGTGCCAGTAGTATGACAGGGGGCACTGAAGCTTTCTTT.